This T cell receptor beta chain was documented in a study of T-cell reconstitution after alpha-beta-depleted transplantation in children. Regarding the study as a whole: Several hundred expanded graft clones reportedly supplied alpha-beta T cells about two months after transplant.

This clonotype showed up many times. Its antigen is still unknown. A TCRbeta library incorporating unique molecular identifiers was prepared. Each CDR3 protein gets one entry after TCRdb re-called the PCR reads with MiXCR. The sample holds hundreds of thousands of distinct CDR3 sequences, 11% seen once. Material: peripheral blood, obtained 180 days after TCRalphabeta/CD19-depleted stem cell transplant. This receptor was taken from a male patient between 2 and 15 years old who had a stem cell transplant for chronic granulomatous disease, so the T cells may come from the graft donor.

In DNA, the CDR3 is TGTGCCAGCATGGGGTCGGGGGGTTCGCACGAGCAGTACTTC. It encodes CASMGSGGSHEQYF. The rearrangement joins TRBV12-3 or TRBV12-4 to TRBJ2-7, with TRBD2 identical over 7 bases. J lost 5 bases, V lost 7 bases, and 11 bases had no gene match. This CDR3 is 14 amino acids long.